The 30 T cell receptor beta chains presented below share a single source sample, sequenced in a study of radiation and T cells in renal cell carcinoma. Time point here: blood 4 weeks post-SBRT, at nephrectomy. Treatment meaning: 15 Gy SBRT to primary tumor, nephrectomy 4 weeks later. Clones were read by immunoSEQ multiplex PCR, and TCRdb kept only the in-frame ones, dropping some. The profile covers over 120,000 clones, with approximately 86% appearing a single time and under 20% taken by the ten largest. The material was blood, obtained from a patient whose treatment included radiotherapy and nephrectomy. The receptors stem from a woman in her forties or fifties with renal cell carcinoma.

The chain employs TRBV7-3 and TRBJ2-7, with 12 bases lining up with TRBD2. The CDR3 runs to 14 residues. J was trimmed by 3 bases and V by 6 bases; bases with no gene match: 3. From germline, CDR1 is SGHTA and CDR2 FQGTGA. For the CDR3, the DNA is TGTGCCAGCAGACTGACTAGCGGGAGCTACGAGCAGTACTTC. Its protein is CASRLTSGSYEQYF.

The J gene is TRBJ1-5, the V gene TRBV30; a weak D match, TRBD1 (5 bases). The CDR3 is 14 amino acids. The germline CDR1 and CDR2 sequences are GTSNPN and SVGIG (reference sequence). Trimming left V 3 bases short and J 3 bases short, with 12 bases between. CDR3: CAWSTGTVNQPQHF. The CDR3 DNA is TGTGCCTGGAGCACGGGGACGGTCAATCAGCCCCAGCATTTT.

The chain employs TRBV7-2 and TRBJ2-7, with D maybe TRBD1 (6 bases). V was trimmed by 6 bases and J by 4 bases, leaving 16 bases between them. The CDR3 totals 14 residues. Per the germline V gene, CDR1 is SGHTA and CDR2 is FQGNSA. The CDR3 loop is CASSYSTGPYEQYF. CDR3 DNA sequence: TGTGCCAGCAGTTATTCGACAGGCCCATACGAGCAGTACTTC. The full variable domain, in which reference TRBV7-2 and TRBJ2-7 provide the parts outside the CDR3, is GAGVSQSPSNKVTEKGKDVELRCDPISGHTALYWYRQSLGQGLEFLIYFQGNSAPDKSGLPSDRFSAERTGGSVSTLTIQRTQQEDSAVYLCASSYSTGPYEQYFGPGTRLTVT.

This chain uses TRBV6-5 with TRBJ1-5; D gene unclear. This CDR3 region has 15 residues. V lost 6 bases and J 0 bases, leaving 12 bases between the germline ends. Per germline, CDR1 MNHEY and CDR2 SVGAGI. CDR3 in amino acids: CASSLWKYSNQPQHF. CDR3 DNA: TGTGCCAGCAGCCTATGGAAGTATAGCAATCAGCCCCAGCATTTT.

V gene TRBV25-1 combines with J gene TRBJ1-3; unclear D gene. V shed 6 bases and J shed 0 bases, with 9 bases lying between them. The CDR3 is 14 residues long. Germline-derived CDR1 and CDR2 are MGHDK and SYGVNS. CDR3 amino acids: CASSDINSGNTIYF. The CDR3, as DNA: TGTGCCAGCAGCGACATTAACTCTGGAAACACCATATATTTT.

The rearrangement joins TRBV28 to TRBJ1-5; no clear D gene. CDR3 size: 12 residues. V dropped 7 bases and J dropped 7 bases, with 11 bases sitting between them. From germline, CDR1 is MDHEN and CDR2 SYDVKM. CDR3 nucleotides: TGTGCCAGCACGTTGGGGTTCCAGCCCCAGCATTTT. Protein product: CASTLGFQPQHF.

The chain has TRBV27 and TRBJ2-3, with 8 bases that match TRBD2. The V gene end was trimmed by 6 bases and the J gene end by 3 bases; junction bases not matched to a gene: 8. Germline CDR1 reads MNHEY; CDR2 reads SMNVEV (reference sequence). CDR3 size: 15 residues. This CDR3 is CASRLAGRVTDTQYF. The CDR3 DNA sequence: TGTGCCAGCAGGCTAGCGGGTAGGGTGACAGATACGCAGTATTTT.

The chain has TRBV6-5 and TRBJ2-5; TRBD2 might be the D (5 bases). The V gene lost 5 bases and the J gene lost 9 bases, with 16 bases spanning the gap. The germline gives CDR1 MNHEY, CDR2 SVGAGI. This CDR3 contains 13 residues. The CDR3, as DNA: TGTGCCAGCAGTATGGACTCCAGCCCGGCCCAGTACTTC. The encoded protein is CASSMDSSPAQYF.

The sample holds a few counts of this clone. DNA for the CDR3: TGTGCCAGCAGCGTAGATCTGCGTGACCCCTACGAGCAGTACTTC. Translating gives CASSVDLRDPYEQYF. This sequence joins TRBV9 and TRBJ2-7, with D uncertain. The V end was cut by 0 bases, the J end by 2 bases, with 12 bases between. This CDR3 has 15 residues. Germline lookup yields CDR1 SGDLS and CDR2 YYNGEE.

The chain uses TRBV4-1 and TRBJ2-1; unclear D gene. This CDR3 has 14 residues. Germline assignment: CDR1 MGHRA and CDR2 YSYEKL. V lost 0 bases and J 10 bases, leaving 13 bases between the germline ends. The CDR3 here is CASSQDSEGGEQFF. The CDR3 DNA reads TGCGCCAGCAGCCAAGATTCTGAAGGTGGCGAGCAGTTCTTC.

This clone was detected a few times. The chain couples TRBV19 to TRBJ1-2; no definite D call. V lost 5 bases, J lost 5 bases, and 21 bases lay in between. CDR3 length: 16 amino acids. CDR1 and CDR2 from the germline V gene are LNHDA and SQIVND (reference sequence). CDR3 residues: CASSSRALQGSYGYTF. The CDR3 DNA reads as TGTGCCAGTAGTTCCCGGGCCCTCCAAGGATCGTATGGCTACACCTTC.

The V gene is TRBV5-4, the J gene TRBJ2-3, with 11 bases fitting TRBD2. This CDR3 comprises 18 residues. V lost 1 base, J lost 0 bases, and 7 bases stayed unmatched. Looked up from germline, CDR1 is SGHNT and CDR2 is YYREEE (reference sequence). The DNA of the CDR3 is TGTGCCAGCAGCTTGTACGCTAGCGGGGGGCCAAGCACAGATACGCAGTATTTT. Translation gives CASSLYASGGPSTDTQYF.

The chain employs TRBV7-3 and TRBJ1-1; 7 positions match TRBD1. The CDR3 runs 13 residues. CDR1 is SGHTA, CDR2 FQGTGA, per germline. Trimming at V came to 4 bases and at J to 4 bases, leaving 3 bases not matched to a gene. CDR3: CASSSTGVTEAFF. For the CDR3, the DNA is TGTGCCAGCAGCTCCACAGGGGTCACTGAAGCTTTCTTT.

The sample holds one count of this clone. The CDR3: CASRPGGLAGWNEQFF. The CDR3 bases are TGTGCCAGCAGACCGGGGGGGCTAGCGGGGTGGAATGAGCAGTTCTTC. This rearrangement joins TRBV7-2 to TRBJ2-1; TRBD2 matches at 9 bases. From germline, CDR1 is SGHTA and CDR2 FQGNSA. CDR3 length: 16 amino acids. With V trimmed by 6 bases and J by 7 bases, 13 bases remained unmatched.

The sample holds one count of this clone. The chain joins TRBV30 to TRBJ2-7; 12 bases line up with TRBD2. The CDR3 covers 13 residues. Germline-derived CDR1 and CDR2 are GTSNPN and SVGIG (reference sequence). The trim removed 5 bases at V and 7 bases at J, leaving 6 bases unmatched. CDR3 in amino acids: CAWSSGGAGEQYF. Here the CDR3 DNA reads TGTGCCTGGTCTAGCGGGGGGGCAGGGGAGCAGTACTTC. Drawing the rest from reference TRBV30 and TRBJ2-7, the complete variable domain is SQTIHQWPATLVQPVGSPLSLECTVEGTSNPNLYWYRQAAGRGLQLLFYSVGIGQISSEVPQNLSASRPQDRQFILSSKKLLLSDSGFYLCAWSSGGAGEQYFGPGTRLTVT.

The CDR3 loop reads CASILGELFF. The CDR3 DNA reads TGTGCCAGCATCTTAGGAGAGCTGTTTTTT. V and J are TRBV28 and TRBJ2-2; D is unresolved. CDR3 size: 10 residues. Germline V gene lookup returns CDR1 MDHEN and CDR2 SYDVKM. V lost 7 bases and J lost 11, with 8 bases in between.

The chain employs TRBV7-2 and TRBJ2-6; D is unclear. V shed 1 base and J shed 0 bases, with 7 bases lying between them. CDR3 size: 16 residues. Germline CDR1 and CDR2: SGHTA and FQGNSA. This chain's CDR3 is CASSLGGSSGANVLTF. The CDR3 DNA reads as TGTGCCAGCAGCTTAGGCGGCAGCTCTGGGGCCAACGTCCTGACTTTC.

The V and J genes are TRBV28 and TRBJ2-5; D perhaps matches TRBD1 (6 bases). Germline assignment: CDR1 MDHEN and CDR2 SYDVKM. There are 14 residues in the CDR3. V dropped 6 bases and J dropped 5 bases, with 16 bases sitting between them. CDR3 residues: CASSQGTLQETQYF. The CDR3 DNA follows: TGTGCCAGCAGCCAGGGGACCCTTCAGGAGACCCAGTACTTC.

This clone was detected once. The gene calls are TRBV18 and TRBJ2-7; no firm D call. The V gene's germline CDR1 is KGHSH and CDR2 LQKENI. CDR3 length: 13 residues. V shed 0 bases and J shed 5 bases, with 8 bases lying between them. The CDR3 sequence: CASSPPLDHEQYF. The DNA for the CDR3 is TGTGCCAGCTCACCACCGCTGGACCACGAGCAGTACTTC.

The chain employs TRBV19 and TRBJ1-5; unclear D gene. Germline values: CDR1 LNHDA, CDR2 SQIVND (reference sequence). This CDR3 contains 17 residues. Trimming took 9 bases from V and 8 from J, leaving 29 bases between them. The CDR3 region is CASTPSGSLGYEEPQHF. CDR3 bases: TGTGCCAGCACACCCTCGGGCAGTCTCGGATATGAAGAGCCCCAGCATTTT.

This clone has only one observation. The chain links TRBV10-2 to TRBJ2-4; D uncertain. The germline V and J ends were trimmed by 7 bases and 0 bases, with 10 bases remaining between them. The CDR3 is 14 residues long. Germline V lookup: CDR1 WSHSY, CDR2 SAAADI. The CDR3 sequence: CASKQDLAKNIQYF. The CDR3 region has the DNA TGCGCCAGCAAACAAGACCTAGCCAAAAACATTCAGTACTTC.

The CDR3 protein is CASSLVQRGYTF. The CDR3 DNA is TGTGCCAGCAGCTTAGTTCAGCGGGGCTACACCTTC. The chain combines TRBV7-2 with TRBJ1-2; D is unclear. The CDR3 totals 12 residues. The germline CDR1 and CDR2 sequences are SGHTA and FQGNSA. V was pared by 1 base and J by 8 bases, with 8 bases between.

The sample holds one count of this clone. V gene TRBV10-1 combines with J gene TRBJ2-7, with TRBD2 as a possible D gene (5 bases). The germline V gene encodes CDR1 WNHNN and CDR2 SYGVQD (reference sequence). Trimming stripped 4 bases from V and 5 bases from J, with 9 bases between. The CDR3 extends over 12 amino acids. CDR3 residues: CASSGGNHEQYF. In DNA, the CDR3 is TGCGCCAGCAGTGGAGGGAACCACGAGCAGTACTTC.

The genes are TRBV10-1 and TRBJ2-1; tentatively, D is TRBD1 or TRBD2 (5 bases each). The CDR3 sequence is 14 residues long. The V gene's germline CDR1 is WNHNN and CDR2 SYGVQD (reference sequence). Trimming removed 3 bases at V and 6 bases at J, with 12 bases between. CDR3 sequence (DNA): TGCGCCAGCAGTGACCCCGGGACCACCAATGAGCAGTTCTTC. Its protein is CASSDPGTTNEQFF.

The gene calls are TRBV18 and TRBJ2-1, with no clear D. Trimming left V 3 bases short and J 7 bases short, with 7 bases between. The CDR3 totals 12 residues. The V gene's germline CDR1 is KGHSH and CDR2 LQKENI. DNA for the CDR3: TGTGCCAGCTCACCCCCGAGTAATGAGCAGTTCTTC. Translating gives CASSPPSNEQFF.

The chain joins TRBV9 to TRBJ2-3; TRBD2 might be the D (10 bases). V was clipped by 2 bases and J by 7 bases, with 29 bases between them. The CDR3 extends over 19 amino acids. The germline CDR1 and CDR2 sequences are SGDLS and YYNGEE. CDR3 sequence reads: CASSVTDRGSLAGVNTQYF. Here the CDR3 DNA reads TGTGCCAGCAGCGTGACGGACAGGGGTTCCCTAGCGGGAGTTAATACGCAGTATTTT.

This clone has only one observation. The chain is built from TRBV25-1 and TRBJ2-3; D gene ambiguous. The germline V and J ends were trimmed by 3 bases and 2 bases, with 12 bases remaining between them. The CDR3 consists of 15 residues. Germline CDR1 and CDR2: MGHDK and SYGVNS. The CDR3 sequence: CASSDRVAATDTQYF. DNA of the CDR3: TGTGCCAGCAGTGACCGGGTGGCAGCCACAGATACGCAGTATTTT.

V gene TRBV4-1 combines with J gene TRBJ2-7, with 7 bases matching TRBD2. CDR3 size: 13 residues. The trim removed 4 bases at V and 3 bases at J, leaving 3 bases unmatched. From germline, CDR1 is MGHRA and CDR2 YSYEKL. The CDR3 DNA follows: TGCGCCAGCAGCCCCCGGGGGGTCTACGAGCAGTACTTC. Translating gives CASSPRGVYEQYF.

V and J are TRBV19 and TRBJ1-4, with D possibly being TRBD1 (5 bases). V lost 7 bases to trimming and J lost 12 bases, with 21 bases between them. The CDR3 is 14 amino acids. Looked up from germline, CDR1 is LNHDA and CDR2 is SQIVND (reference sequence). The CDR3 here is CASTRDRSRRELFF. The CDR3, as DNA: TGTGCCAGTACCCGGGACCGATCCAGGAGGGAACTGTTTTTT.

This clone is labeled as medium-sized. J is TRBJ1-4 and V is TRBV6-6; D might be TRBD1 (5 bases). The V end was cut by 0 bases, the J end by 5 bases, with 10 bases between. The CDR3 totals 15 residues. Germline loops: CDR1 MNHNY, CDR2 SVGAGI (reference sequence). This CDR3 reads CASSYSTWGNEKLFF. The DNA of the CDR3 is TGTGCCAGCAGTTACTCGACGTGGGGGAATGAAAAACTGTTTTTT.